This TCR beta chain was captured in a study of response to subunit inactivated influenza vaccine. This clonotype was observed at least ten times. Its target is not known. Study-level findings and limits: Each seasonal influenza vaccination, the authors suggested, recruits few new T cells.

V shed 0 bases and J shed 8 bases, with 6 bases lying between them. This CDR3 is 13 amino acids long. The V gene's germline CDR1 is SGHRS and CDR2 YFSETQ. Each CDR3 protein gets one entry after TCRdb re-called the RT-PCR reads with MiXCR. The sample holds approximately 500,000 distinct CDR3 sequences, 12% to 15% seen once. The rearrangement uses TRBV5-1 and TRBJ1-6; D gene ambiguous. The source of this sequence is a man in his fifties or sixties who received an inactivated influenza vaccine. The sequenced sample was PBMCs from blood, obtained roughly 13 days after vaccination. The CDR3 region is CASSLAEDSPLHF. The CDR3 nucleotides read TGCGCCAGCAGCTTGGCCGAGGATTCACCCCTCCACTTT.